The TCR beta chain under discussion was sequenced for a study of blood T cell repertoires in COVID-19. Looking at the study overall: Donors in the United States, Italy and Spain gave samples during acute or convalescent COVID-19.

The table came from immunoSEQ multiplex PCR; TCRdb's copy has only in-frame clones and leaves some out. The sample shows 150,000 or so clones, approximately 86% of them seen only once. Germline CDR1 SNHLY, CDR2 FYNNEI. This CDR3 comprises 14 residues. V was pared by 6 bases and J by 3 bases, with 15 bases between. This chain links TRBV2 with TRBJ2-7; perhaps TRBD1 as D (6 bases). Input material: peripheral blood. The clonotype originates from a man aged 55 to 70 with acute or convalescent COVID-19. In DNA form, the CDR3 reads TGTGCCAGCAGGGGGGCGCTTGGATACTACGAGCAGTACTTC. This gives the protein CASRGALGYYEQYF.